The rows below give T cell receptor beta chains drawn from one sample of a study of blood T cell repertoires in COVID-19. Data came from immunoSEQ multiplex PCR; TCRdb stores just in-frame clones and leaves some out. The sample lists approximately 290,000 clones, 89% seen once, with around an eighth in the top ten. The sample was peripheral blood. The receptors here all came from a woman between 55 and 75 years old with acute or convalescent COVID-19. CDR3s include the opening cysteine and the closing phenylalanine or tryptophan. The order of the fields is D gene, clone size, CDR3 length, J gene, V gene, CDR3 DNA, CDR3 protein. A D gene is named only where the DNA matches it firmly. Only some rows state a clone size, as once, few, many or a class for expanded clones.

D: TRBD1
size: NA
length: 15
J: TRBJ2-1
V: TRBV4-1
DNA: TGCGCCAGCAGCCAAGCGGACAGGTCCTACAATGAGCAGTTCTTC
CDR3: CASSQADRSYNEQFF

D: NA
size: NA
length: 15
J: TRBJ1-2
V: TRBV7-2
DNA: TGTGCCAGCAGCCCCGGCTCAGGGGAATCGGCTGGCTACACCTTC
CDR3: CASSPGSGESAGYTF

D: NA
size: NA
length: 14
J: TRBJ2-7
V: TRBV18
DNA: TGTGCCAGCTCACCAGGGGGCGCGTCCCTCGAGCAGTACTTC
CDR3: CASSPGGASLEQYF

D: NA
size: NA
length: 15
J: TRBJ1-2
V: TRBV7-6
DNA: TGTGCCAGCAGCCCTGAAAGGGATAGCGGGTATGGCTACACCTTC
CDR3: CASSPERDSGYGYTF

D: NA
size: once
length: 13
J: TRBJ1-1
V: TRBV12-5
DNA: TGTGCTAGTGCGCGCCAGGGAGGAACTGAAGCTTTCTTT
CDR3: CASARQGGTEAFF

D: NA
size: NA
length: 16
J: TRBJ1-5
V: TRBV5-1
DNA: TGCGCCAGCAGCTTGAGAGGGATTGATAGCAATCAGCCCCAGCATTTT
CDR3: CASSLRGIDSNQPQHF

D: TRBD2
size: NA
length: 14
J: TRBJ2-3
V: TRBV6-5
DNA: TGTGCCAGTTTTCTAGCGGGAGTCACAGATACGCAGTATTTT
CDR3: CASFLAGVTDTQYF

D: TRBD1
size: NA
length: 15
J: TRBJ2-3
V: TRBV2
DNA: TGTGCCAGCAGGGACAGGTTCGGGCACACAGATACGCAGTATTTT
CDR3: CASRDRFGHTDTQYF

D: NA
size: few
length: 13
J: TRBJ2-1
V: TRBV4-2
DNA: TGTGCCAGCAGCCGGGACTTCAGAGATGAGCAGTTCTTC
CDR3: CASSRDFRDEQFF

D: NA
size: NA
length: 12
J: TRBJ2-7
V: TRBV28
DNA: TGTGCCAGCAACGGCGGATCCTACGAGCAGTACTTC
CDR3: CASNGGSYEQYF